Presented here are 8 T cell receptor beta chains from one specimen sequenced in a study of beta chain features in type 1 diabetes. Findings and limits, study-wide: In every one of the four CD4+ subsets, TCRB CDR3s were moderately but significantly shorter in Type 1 diabetes patients.

For these receptors, no antigen is known. Every isolated RNA sample was fully reverse transcribed, so sequencing captured expressed TCRB transcripts. Clones were read by immunoSEQ multiplex PCR, and TCRdb kept only the in-frame ones, dropping some. Of a few hundred thousand clones in the sample, around 12% were seen once. Material: naive CD4+ T cells from blood. These receptors came from a woman between 18 and 30 years old with type 1 diabetes.

This clone was seen a few times. The chain is built from TRBV21-1 and TRBJ2-5; the DNA was not compared with TRBD2, the D call given in the table. TRBV21-1 is a pseudogene. This CDR3 has 19 residues. CDR3 region: CASSNLLGRLAGEVETQYF. The DNA of the CDR3 is TGTGCCAGCAGCAACCTGTTGGGCCGACTAGCGGGGGAAGTTGAGACCCAGTACTTC.

A few counts support this clone. The chain employs TRBV7-9 and TRBJ2-2, with 7 bases aligning to TRBD1. J gave up 7 bases and V 6 bases, and 20 bases lay outside the gene matches. Germline V gene lookup returns CDR1 SEHNR and CDR2 FQNEAQ (reference sequence). The CDR3 is 18 residues long. CDR3 nucleotide sequence: TGTGCCAGCAGTCTATTCACAGGGGCGCGTATTTGGTACGGGGAGCTGTTTTTT. It yields the protein CASSLFTGARIWYGELFF.

The chain links TRBV5-6 to TRBJ2-2; 7 nucleotides match TRBD1. The CDR3 runs 15 residues. Trimming removed 0 bases from V and 4 bases from J; junction bases left unmatched: 3. CDR1 and CDR2 from the germline V gene are SGHDT and YYEEEE. In nucleotides, the CDR3 is TGTGCCAGCAGCTTGGGGGACAGACTCACCGGGGAGCTGTTTTTT. Its translation is CASSLGDRLTGELFF.

This clone has a handful of counts. The V gene is TRBV30, the J gene TRBJ1-2; no reliable D call. The CDR3 has 17 amino acids. Trimming took off 0 bases at V and 5 bases at J, with 22 bases between the two ends. Germline V gene lookup returns CDR1 GTSNPN and CDR2 SVGIG (reference sequence). The CDR3 sequence: CAWSVIKGGLSIYGYTF. Here the CDR3 DNA reads TGTGCCTGGAGTGTAATCAAGGGCGGGCTCTCGATTTATGGCTACACCTTC.

CDR3 bases: TGTGCCAGCAGCTTAGCGCAGGGGGCGCATCGGGATGGCTACACCTTC. This translates into CASSLAQGAHRDGYTF. This rearrangement joins TRBV7-9 to TRBJ1-2, with 8 bases identical to TRBD1. The CDR3 is made up of 16 amino acids. Germline-derived CDR1 and CDR2 are SEHNR and FQNEAQ (reference sequence). V shed 0 bases, J shed 6 bases, and the junction held 9 bases outside the gene matches.

This clone was observed a few times. V gene TRBV9 combines with J gene TRBJ2-1, with D possibly being TRBD2 (7 bases). This CDR3 region has 15 residues. Germline CDR1 SGDLS, CDR2 YYNGEE. Between the trimmed V and J ends, which lost 3 bases and 7 bases, there was a span of 17 bases. In nucleotides, the CDR3 is TGTGCCAGCAGCGGCGCGGGGGCGGGGAGAAATGAGCAGTTCTTC. Its protein is CASSGAGAGRNEQFF.

This clone was detected only a few times. The chain links TRBV4-3 to TRBJ1-4; perhaps TRBD1 as D (5 bases). The CDR3 consists of 16 residues. The V gene's germline CDR1 is LGHNA and CDR2 YSLEER. V lost 0 bases, J lost 4 bases, and 12 bases lay in between. The CDR3 loop reads CASSQDPTGFNEKLFF. CDR3 nucleotide sequence: TGCGCCAGCAGCCAAGATCCCACAGGATTTAATGAAAAACTGTTTTTT.

The rearrangement links TRBV5-4 to TRBJ2-5; D possibly corresponds to TRBD2 (5 bases). The germline V gene has CDR1 SGHNT and CDR2 YYREEE (reference sequence). The V end lost 2 bases, the J end lost 5 bases, and 10 bases lay between the germline ends. The CDR3 has 13 residues. CDR3 loop: CASSFGLGETQYF. CDR3 nucleotide sequence: TGTGCCAGCAGCTTCGGACTCGGGGAGACCCAGTACTTC.